The clone carrying this T cell receptor (beta chain) has ten or more counts. Its antigen is unidentified. Amplification targeted TCR beta CDR3 regions from RNA transcripts. A first-round RT-PCR of the TCR CDR3 used the HTBI primer set. TCRdb reprocessed the multiplex PCR reads via MiXCR and lists one record per CDR3 protein. The data contain 490,000 or so distinct CDR3 sequences, 16% of them singletons. This sample is part of a study of T cells in Graves' hyperthyroidism and ophthalmopathy. Study-wide context: Before any treatment, at initial diagnosis, peripheral blood was collected.

Study-level points and caveats: Most expanded thyroid clonotypes above 0.001 also appeared in blood.

V was pared by 8 bases and J by 6 bases, with 15 bases between. CDR3 length equals 13 residues. Germline lookup yields CDR1 SNHLY and CDR2 FYNNEI. This TCR was sampled from a woman aged 25 to 45 with Graves' ophthalmopathy. This chain links TRBV2 with TRBJ2-3; tentative D call: TRBD2 (6 bases). Sequencing was performed on blood. CDR3 region: CASAAGSADTQYF. CDR3 DNA sequence: TGTGCCAGCGCTGCGGGGTCGGCGGATACGCAGTATTTT. Full variable domain (missing parts from reference TRBV2 and TRBJ2-3): EPEVTQTPSHQVTQMGQEVILRCVPISNHLYFYWYRQILGQKVEFLVSFYNNEISEKSEIFDDQFSVERPDGSNFTLKIRSTKLEDSAMYFCASAAGSADTQYFGPGTRLTVL.